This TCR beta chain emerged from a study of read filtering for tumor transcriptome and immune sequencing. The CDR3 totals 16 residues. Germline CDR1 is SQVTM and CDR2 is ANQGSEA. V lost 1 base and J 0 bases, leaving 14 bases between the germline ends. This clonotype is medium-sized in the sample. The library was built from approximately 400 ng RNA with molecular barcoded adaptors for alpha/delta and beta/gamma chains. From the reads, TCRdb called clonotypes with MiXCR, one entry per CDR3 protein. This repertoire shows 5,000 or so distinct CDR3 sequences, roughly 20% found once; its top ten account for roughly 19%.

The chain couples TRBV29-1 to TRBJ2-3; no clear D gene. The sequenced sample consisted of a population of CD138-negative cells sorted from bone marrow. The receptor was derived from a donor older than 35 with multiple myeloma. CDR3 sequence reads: CSVEGVWDPSTDTQYF. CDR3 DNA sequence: TGCAGCGTTGAAGGGGTCTGGGATCCTAGCACAGATACGCAGTATTTT.